This T cell receptor beta chain was found in a study of OX40 agonist ivuxolimab in advanced cancers. Patients were excluded for autoimmune disease history or systemic immunosuppression. Germline CDR1 and CDR2: SEHNR and FQNEAQ (reference sequence). V trimming: 8 bases; J trimming: 6 bases; junction bases outside the gene matches: 7. The CDR3 has 13 amino acids. TCRdb's table, derived via immunoSEQ multiplex PCR, lists solely in-frame clones and lacks some. The sample contains more than 75,000 clones, around 83% of which appear only once. The input for sequencing was CD4+ or CD8+ T cells sorted from blood, taken in a trial of the OX40 agonist ivuxolimab. The TCR was taken from an adult with an advanced solid tumor such as melanoma, head and neck, liver or kidney cancer. This chain joins TRBV7-9 and TRBJ1-5; TRBD1 aligns across 7 bases. This CDR3 reads CASGQDQVQPQHF. DNA for the CDR3: TGTGCCAGCGGACAGGATCAAGTTCAGCCCCAGCATTTT. Full variable domain (missing parts from reference TRBV7-9 and TRBJ1-5): DTGVSQNPRHKITKRGQNVTFRCDPISEHNRLYWYRQTLGQGPEFLTYFQNEAQLEKSRLLSDRFSAERPKGSFSTLEIQRTEQGDSAMYLCASGQDQVQPQHFGDGTRLSIL.